A selection of T cell receptor beta chains follows, all from one sample in a study of T cell responses to AZD1222 COVID-19 vaccine. Some clones are missing from TCRdb's copy, which holds only in-frame ones; the method was immunoSEQ multiplex PCR. The sample shows some 150,000 clones, 90% of them seen only once. Material: peripheral blood, obtained 28 days after the second AZD1222 dose. The origin of the receptors is an adult who received the AZD1222 COVID-19 vaccine. CDR3s include the opening cysteine and the closing phenylalanine or tryptophan. The D gene is left open where the match is weak. Size tells how often a clone was seen (once, few, many) or the class of an expanded clone, and some rows leave it out.

>TRBV6-4|TRBJ2-3|16|NA|TRBD1
TGTGCCAGCAGTGACTCGGGACAGGATAGCACAGATCCGCAGTATTTT
CASSDSGQDSTDPQYF
>TRBV7-8|TRBJ2-7|13|once|TRBD2
TGTGCCAGCGCGCGGGAGGTCTTCTACGAGCAGTACTTC
CASAREVFYEQYF
>TRBV6-5|TRBJ2-7|13|NA|NA
TGTGCCAGTCAATGGGGGCTGCTGGGCGAGCAGTACTTC
CASQWGLLGEQYF
>TRBV28|TRBJ2-1|16|NA|TRBD2
TGTGCCAGCAGTTTATCCAAAGCGGGAGCCTACAATGAGCAGTTCTTC
CASSLSKAGAYNEQFF
>TRBV3-1/TRBV3-2|TRBJ2-1|12|NA|NA
TGTGCCAGCAGCCCCAATGGAGGTGAGCAGTTCTTC
CASSPNGGEQFF
>TRBV18|TRBJ2-5|14|NA|NA
TGTGCCAGCTCGTACAGCACTGGGGGGGAGACCCAGTACTTC
CASSYSTGGETQYF
>TRBV5-1|TRBJ2-7|14|NA|NA
TGCGCCAGCAGCCTCCAAGGAGGGCCGGGTGAGCAGTACTTC
CASSLQGGPGEQYF
>TRBV21-1|TRBJ2-1|17|NA|NA
TGTGCCAGCAGCAATCATCCGGCGGGAGACTCCTACAATGAGCAGTTCTTC
CASSNHPAGDSYNEQFF
>TRBV7-9|TRBJ2-1|15|NA|NA
TGTGCCAGCAGCTTAGCCGGGACCCAACCCAATGAGCAGTTCTTC
CASSLAGTQPNEQFF
>TRBV30|TRBJ1-4|15|NA|TRBD1
TGTGCCTGGACCCTCCCATACAGGGGGCCGAGAAAACTGTTTTTT
CAWTLPYRGPRKLFF
>TRBV3-1/TRBV3-2|TRBJ2-7|14|NA|NA
TGTGCCAGCAGCCCCACCGGGACCTCCTACGAGCAGTACTTC
CASSPTGTSYEQYF
>TRBV10-2|TRBJ1-5|16|NA|NA
TGCGCCAGCAGTGAGTCTGGGGGCGTGGAGTATCAGCCCCAGCATTTT
CASSESGGVEYQPQHF
>TRBV11-2|TRBJ1-2|14|NA|NA
TGTGCCAGCAGCTTAGTAGTGACAGGAGATGGCTACACCTTC
CASSLVVTGDGYTF
>TRBV7-8|TRBJ2-7|12|NA|NA
TGTGCCAGCAGCCAAACCGGTAGCGAGCAGTACTTC
CASSQTGSEQYF
>TRBV5-5|TRBJ1-1|16|NA|NA
TGTGCCAGCAGCCCCACGGCGACAGGCTCGAACACTGAAGCTTTCTTT
CASSPTATGSNTEAFF
>TRBV11-2|TRBJ1-1|13|NA|NA
TGTGCCAGCTTTGGGCAGGGGTTCACTGAAGCTTTCTTT
CASFGQGFTEAFF
>TRBV9|TRBJ2-7|15|NA|NA
TGTGCCAGCAGCGTAGGAGGGGGGGCTGGTGACGAGCAGTACTTC
CASSVGGGAGDEQYF